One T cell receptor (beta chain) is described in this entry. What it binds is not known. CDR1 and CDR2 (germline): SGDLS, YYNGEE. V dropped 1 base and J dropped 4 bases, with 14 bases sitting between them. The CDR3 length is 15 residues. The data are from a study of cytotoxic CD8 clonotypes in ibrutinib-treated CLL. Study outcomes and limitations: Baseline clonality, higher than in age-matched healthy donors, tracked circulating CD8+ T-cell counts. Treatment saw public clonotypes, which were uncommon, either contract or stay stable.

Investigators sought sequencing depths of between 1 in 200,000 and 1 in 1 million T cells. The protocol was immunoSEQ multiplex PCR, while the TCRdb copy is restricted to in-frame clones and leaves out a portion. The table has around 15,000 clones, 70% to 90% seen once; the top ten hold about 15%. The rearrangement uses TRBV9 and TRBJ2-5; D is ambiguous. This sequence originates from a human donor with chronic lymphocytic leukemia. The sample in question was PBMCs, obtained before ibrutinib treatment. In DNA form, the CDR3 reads TGTGCCAGCAGCGTATCCCTGTCTTGGGGAGAGACCCAGTACTTC. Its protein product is CASSVSLSWGETQYF.